This T cell receptor beta chain was identified during a study of blood T cell repertoires in COVID-19. Across the study: Acute and convalescent COVID-19 specimens originated in the United States, Italy and Spain. PBMCs, B-cell-depleted T cells, or T cells provided the cDNA or gDNA that made up the material.

Seattle patient enrollment occurred during active infection, with longitudinal follow-up thereafter. The CDR3 runs to 14 residues. V dropped 2 bases and J dropped 4 bases, with 11 bases sitting between them. From germline, CDR1 is MGHRA and CDR2 YSYEKL. Original analysis: Amplification of reference gene primers was used by the study to estimate nucleated cell counts. Clones were sequenced by immunoSEQ multiplex PCR, and TCRdb holds only the in-frame ones, with some missing. That table gives V, J and clone size, and the DNA gave D and trimming. The sample lists fewer than 60,000 clones; 81% were seen once.

The clonotype comes from a woman of 80 years or more with COVID-19, enrolled during active disease. The rearrangement links TRBV4-1 to TRBJ1-2; tentatively, D is TRBD1 (6 bases). The sequencing sample was made of peripheral blood. This CDR3 is CASSQTWDTYGYTF. The DNA for the CDR3 is TGCGCCAGCAGCCAAACATGGGACACCTATGGCTACACCTTC.